This TCR beta chain was sequenced in a study of beta chain features in type 1 diabetes. Every bit of the isolated RNA underwent reverse transcription, so sequencing read expressed TCRB transcripts. Assay: immunoSEQ multiplex PCR; the TCRdb copy retains only in-frame clones and omits some. This sample has 300,000 to 350,000 clones, with roughly a fifth found just once. CDR3 length: 14 amino acids. J was trimmed by 4 bases and V by 5 bases; bases with no gene match: 10. Germline CDR1 reads GTSNPN; CDR2 reads SVGIG (reference sequence). The sequence derives from a woman in her late teens or twenties in good health. Sequenced material: naive CD4+ T cells from blood. The rearrangement links TRBV30 to TRBJ1-2; TRBD1 matches at 7 bases. CDR3 in amino acids: CAWSRPGQAYGYTF. CDR3 DNA sequence: TGTGCCTGGTCGAGGCCCGGACAGGCCTATGGCTACACCTTC.